Given below is one T cell receptor (beta chain) in context. Authors' analysis steps: Cell counts per sample came from amplifying reference gene primers. Using immunoSEQ multiplex PCR, the repertoire was profiled, and TCRdb retains in-frame clones only, with some absent. The D gene and trimming were derived from the DNA, and the V and J assignments and clone size from that table. Of a few hundred thousand clones listed, approximately 84% were seen once; the top ten hold about 7%. Researchers sorted participants into cohorts using their self-reported clinical history. This CDR3 has 20 residues. CDR1 LGHNA and CDR2 YSLEER come from the germline V gene. V was clipped by 0 bases and J by 5 bases; unmatched bases: 17. The data were taken from a study of blood T cell repertoires in COVID-19.

The sequencing input was PBMCs or T cells enriched from blood (not recorded which). The genes are TRBV4-3 and TRBJ2-3; 10 positions match TRBD2. This TCR came from a woman in her 50s who had been exposed to COVID-19. The CDR3 spells CASSQEIGGWASGGRDTQYF. The CDR3 bases are TGCGCCAGCAGCCAAGAAATAGGAGGTTGGGCTAGCGGGGGAAGAGATACGCAGTATTTT.